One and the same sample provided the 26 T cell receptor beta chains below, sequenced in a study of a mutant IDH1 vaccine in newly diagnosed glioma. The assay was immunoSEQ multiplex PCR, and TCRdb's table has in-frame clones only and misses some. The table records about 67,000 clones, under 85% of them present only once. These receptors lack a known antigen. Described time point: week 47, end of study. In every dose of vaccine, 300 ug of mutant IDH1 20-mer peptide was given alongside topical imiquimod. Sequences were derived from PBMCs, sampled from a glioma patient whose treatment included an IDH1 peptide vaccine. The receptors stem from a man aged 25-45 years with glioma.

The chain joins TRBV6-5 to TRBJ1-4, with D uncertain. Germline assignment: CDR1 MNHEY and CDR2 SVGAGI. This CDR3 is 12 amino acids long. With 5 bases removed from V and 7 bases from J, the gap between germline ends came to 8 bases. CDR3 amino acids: CASSRGREKLFF. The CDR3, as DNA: TGTGCCAGCAGTCGAGGACGTGAAAAACTGTTTTTT.

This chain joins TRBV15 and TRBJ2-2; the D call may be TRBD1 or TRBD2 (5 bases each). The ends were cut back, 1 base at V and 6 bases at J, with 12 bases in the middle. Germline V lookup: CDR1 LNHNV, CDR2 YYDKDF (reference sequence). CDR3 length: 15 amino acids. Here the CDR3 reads CATSRGVLGAGELFF. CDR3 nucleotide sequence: TGTGCCACCAGCAGAGGGGTGTTGGGGGCCGGGGAGCTGTTTTTT.

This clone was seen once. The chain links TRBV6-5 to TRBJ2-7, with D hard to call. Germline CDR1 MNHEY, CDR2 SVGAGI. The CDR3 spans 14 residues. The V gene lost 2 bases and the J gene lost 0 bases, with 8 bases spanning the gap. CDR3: CASSYDPSSYEQYF. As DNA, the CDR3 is TGTGCCAGCAGTTACGACCCTAGCTCCTACGAGCAGTACTTC.

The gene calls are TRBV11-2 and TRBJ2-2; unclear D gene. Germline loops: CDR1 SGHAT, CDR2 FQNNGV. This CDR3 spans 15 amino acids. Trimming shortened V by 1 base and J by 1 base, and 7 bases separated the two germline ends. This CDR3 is CASSLVPGNTGELFF. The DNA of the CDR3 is TGTGCCAGCAGCTTAGTCCCAGGGAACACCGGGGAGCTGTTTTTT.

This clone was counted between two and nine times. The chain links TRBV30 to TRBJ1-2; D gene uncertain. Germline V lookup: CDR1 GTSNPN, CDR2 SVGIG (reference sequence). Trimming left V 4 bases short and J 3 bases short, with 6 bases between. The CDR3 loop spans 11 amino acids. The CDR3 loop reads CAWTSHYGYTF. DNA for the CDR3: TGTGCCTGGACCAGCCACTATGGCTACACCTTC.

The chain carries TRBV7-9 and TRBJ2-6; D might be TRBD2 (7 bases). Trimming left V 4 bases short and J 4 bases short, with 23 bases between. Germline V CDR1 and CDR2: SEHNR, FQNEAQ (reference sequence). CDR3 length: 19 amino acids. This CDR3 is CASSSMGRGLLAGANVLTF. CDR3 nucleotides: TGTGCCAGCAGCTCCATGGGGCGGGGGCTCCTTGCAGGGGCCAACGTCCTGACTTTC.

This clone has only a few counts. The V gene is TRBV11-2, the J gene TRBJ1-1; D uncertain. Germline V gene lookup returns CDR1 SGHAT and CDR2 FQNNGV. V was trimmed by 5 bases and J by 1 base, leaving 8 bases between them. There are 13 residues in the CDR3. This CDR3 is CASSITTNTEAFF. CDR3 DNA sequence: TGTGCCAGCAGCATAACAACGAACACTGAAGCTTTCTTT.

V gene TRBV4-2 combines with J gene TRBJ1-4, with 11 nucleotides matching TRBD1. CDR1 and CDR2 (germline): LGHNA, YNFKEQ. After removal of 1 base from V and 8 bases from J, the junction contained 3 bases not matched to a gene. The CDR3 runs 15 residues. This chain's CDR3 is CASSQAGQGAEKLFF. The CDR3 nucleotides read TGTGCCAGCAGCCAAGCTGGACAGGGGGCGGAAAAACTGTTTTTT.

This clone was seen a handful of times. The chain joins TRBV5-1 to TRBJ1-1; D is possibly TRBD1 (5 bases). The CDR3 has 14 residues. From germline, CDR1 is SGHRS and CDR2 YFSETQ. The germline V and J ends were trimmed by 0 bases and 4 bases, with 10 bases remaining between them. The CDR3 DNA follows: TGCGCCAGCAGCTTGGTGGGGGTGAGCACTGAAGCTTTCTTT. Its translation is CASSLVGVSTEAFF.

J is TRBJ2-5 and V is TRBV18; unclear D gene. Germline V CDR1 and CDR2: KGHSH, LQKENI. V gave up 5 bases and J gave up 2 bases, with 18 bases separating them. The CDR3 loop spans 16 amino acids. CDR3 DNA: TGTGCCAGCTCAGGGTATGGGAACCCTTTACAAGAGACCCAGTACTTC. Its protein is CASSGYGNPLQETQYF.

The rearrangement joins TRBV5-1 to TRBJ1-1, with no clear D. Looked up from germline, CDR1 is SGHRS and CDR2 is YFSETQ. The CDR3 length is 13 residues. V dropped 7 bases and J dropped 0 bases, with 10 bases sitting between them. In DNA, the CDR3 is TGCGCCAGCCGAGAGGTGATGAACACTGAAGCTTTCTTT. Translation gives CASREVMNTEAFF. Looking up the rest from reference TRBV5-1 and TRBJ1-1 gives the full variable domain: KAGVTQTPRYLIKTRGQQVTLSCSPISGHRSVSWYQQTPGQGLQFLFEYFSETQRNKGNFPGRFSGRQFSNSRSEMNVSTLELGDSALYLCASREVMNTEAFFGQGTRLTVV.

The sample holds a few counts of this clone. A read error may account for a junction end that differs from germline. The CDR3 sequence is CAWSALNSEAFF. The DNA for the CDR3 is TGTGCCTGGAGTGCGTTGAACAGTGAAGCTTTCTTT. The chain combines TRBV30 with TRBJ1-1; D gene uncertain. Germline V gene sequence: CDR1 GTSNPN, CDR2 SVGIG (reference sequence). CDR3 size: 12 residues.

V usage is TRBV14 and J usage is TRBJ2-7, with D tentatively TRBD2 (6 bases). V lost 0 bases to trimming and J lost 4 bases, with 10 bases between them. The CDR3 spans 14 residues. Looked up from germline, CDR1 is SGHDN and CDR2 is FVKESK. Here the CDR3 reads CASSQEEGRYEQYF. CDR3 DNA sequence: TGTGCCAGCAGCCAAGAGGAGGGTCGGTACGAGCAGTACTTC.

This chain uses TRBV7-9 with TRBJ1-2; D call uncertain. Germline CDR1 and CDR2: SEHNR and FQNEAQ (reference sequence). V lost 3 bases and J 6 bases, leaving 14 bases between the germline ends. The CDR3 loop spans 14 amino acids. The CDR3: CASSLGSYTDGYTF. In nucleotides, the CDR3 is TGTGCCAGCAGCTTGGGGTCTTATACGGATGGCTACACCTTC.

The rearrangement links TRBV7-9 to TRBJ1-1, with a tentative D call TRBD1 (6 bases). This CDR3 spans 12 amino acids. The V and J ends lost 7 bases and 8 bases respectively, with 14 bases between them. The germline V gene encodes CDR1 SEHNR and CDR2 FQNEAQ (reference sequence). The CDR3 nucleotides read TGTGCCAGCACCCGCGGGGGGCGGGAAGCTTTCTTT. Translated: CASTRGGREAFF.

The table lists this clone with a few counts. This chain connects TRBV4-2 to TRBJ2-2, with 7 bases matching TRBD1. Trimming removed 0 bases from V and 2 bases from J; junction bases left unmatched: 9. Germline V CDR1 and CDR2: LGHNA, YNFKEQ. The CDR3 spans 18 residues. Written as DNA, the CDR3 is TGTGCCAGCAGCCAAGATGGGGCGAGGGGGCCTAACACCGGGGAGCTGTTTTTT. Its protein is CASSQDGARGPNTGELFF.

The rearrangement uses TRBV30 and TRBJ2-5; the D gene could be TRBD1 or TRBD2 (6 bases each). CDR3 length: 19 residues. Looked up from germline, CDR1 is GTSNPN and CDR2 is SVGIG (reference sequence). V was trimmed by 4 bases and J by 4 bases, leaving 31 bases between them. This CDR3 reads CAWNSRGEASRLKVETQYF. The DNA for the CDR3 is TGTGCCTGGAATTCTAGGGGGGAGGCTAGCCGCCTTAAGGTAGAGACCCAGTACTTC.

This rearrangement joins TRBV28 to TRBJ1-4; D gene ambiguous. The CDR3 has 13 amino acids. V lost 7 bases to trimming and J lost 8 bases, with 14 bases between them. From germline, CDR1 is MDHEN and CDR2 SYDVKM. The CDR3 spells CASTETLREKLFF. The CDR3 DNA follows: TGTGCCAGCACCGAGACCCTTAGGGAAAAACTGTTTTTT. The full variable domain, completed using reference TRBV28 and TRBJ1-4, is DVKVTQSSRYLVKRTGEKVFLECVQDMDHENMFWYRQDPGLGLRLIYFSYDVKMKEKGDIPEGYSVSREKKERFSLILESASTNQTSMYLCASTETLREKLFFGSGTQLSVL.

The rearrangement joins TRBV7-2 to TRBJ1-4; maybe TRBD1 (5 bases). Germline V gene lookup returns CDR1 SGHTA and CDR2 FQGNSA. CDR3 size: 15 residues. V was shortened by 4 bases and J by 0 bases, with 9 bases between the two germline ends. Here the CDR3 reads CASSSQGATNEKLFF. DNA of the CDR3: TGTGCCAGCAGCTCCCAGGGAGCAACTAATGAAAAACTGTTTTTT.

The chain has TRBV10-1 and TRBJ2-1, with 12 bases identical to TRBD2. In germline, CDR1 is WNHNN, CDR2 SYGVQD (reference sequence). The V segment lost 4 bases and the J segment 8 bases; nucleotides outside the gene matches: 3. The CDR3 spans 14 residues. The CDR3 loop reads CASSASGGDDEQFF. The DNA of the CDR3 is TGCGCCAGCAGTGCTAGCGGGGGGGACGATGAGCAGTTCTTC.

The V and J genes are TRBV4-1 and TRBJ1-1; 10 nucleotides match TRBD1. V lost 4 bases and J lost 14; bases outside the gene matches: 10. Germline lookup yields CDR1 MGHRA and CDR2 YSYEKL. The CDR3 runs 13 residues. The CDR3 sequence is CASSPWTGQGIFF. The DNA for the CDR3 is TGCGCCAGCAGCCCTTGGACGGGACAGGGGATCTTCTTT.

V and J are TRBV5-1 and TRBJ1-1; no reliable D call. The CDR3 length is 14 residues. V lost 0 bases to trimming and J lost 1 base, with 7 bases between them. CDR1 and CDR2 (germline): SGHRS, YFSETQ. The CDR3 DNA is TGCGCCAGCAGCTTGGAATACGGGAACACTGAAGCTTTCTTT. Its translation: CASSLEYGNTEAFF.

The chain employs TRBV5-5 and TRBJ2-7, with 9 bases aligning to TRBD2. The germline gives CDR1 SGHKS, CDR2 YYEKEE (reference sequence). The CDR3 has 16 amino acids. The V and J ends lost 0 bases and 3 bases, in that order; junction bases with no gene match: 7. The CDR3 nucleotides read TGTGCCAGCAGCTTGGCCCTGCTAGCGGGGCGCTACGAGCAGTACTTC. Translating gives CASSLALLAGRYEQYF. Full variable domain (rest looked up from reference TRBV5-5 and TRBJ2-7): DAGVTQSPTHLIKTRGQQVTLRCSPISGHKSVSWYQQVLGQGPQFIFQYYEKEERGRGNFPDRFSARQFPNYSSELNVNALLLGDSALYLCASSLALLAGRYEQYFGPGTRLTVT.

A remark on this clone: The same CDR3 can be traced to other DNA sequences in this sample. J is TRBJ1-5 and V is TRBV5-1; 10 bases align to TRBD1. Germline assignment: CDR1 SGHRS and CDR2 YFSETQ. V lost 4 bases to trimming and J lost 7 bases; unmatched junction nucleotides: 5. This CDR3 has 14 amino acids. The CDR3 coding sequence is TGCGCCAGCAGCCCAGGGACAGGGGAACAGCCCCAGCATTTT. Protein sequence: CASSPGTGEQPQHF.

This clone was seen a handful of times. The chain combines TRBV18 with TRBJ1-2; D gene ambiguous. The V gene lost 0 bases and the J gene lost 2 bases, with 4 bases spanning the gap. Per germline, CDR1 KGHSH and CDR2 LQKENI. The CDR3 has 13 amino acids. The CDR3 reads CASSPPLNYGYTF. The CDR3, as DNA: TGTGCCAGCTCACCACCACTCAACTATGGCTACACCTTC.

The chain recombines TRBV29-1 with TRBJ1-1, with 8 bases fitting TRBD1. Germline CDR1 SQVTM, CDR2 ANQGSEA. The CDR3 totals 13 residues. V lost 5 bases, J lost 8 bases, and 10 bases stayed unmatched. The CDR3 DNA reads TGCAGCGTTACGACAGGGGTTTCCTCCGAAGCTTTCTTT. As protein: CSVTTGVSSEAFF.